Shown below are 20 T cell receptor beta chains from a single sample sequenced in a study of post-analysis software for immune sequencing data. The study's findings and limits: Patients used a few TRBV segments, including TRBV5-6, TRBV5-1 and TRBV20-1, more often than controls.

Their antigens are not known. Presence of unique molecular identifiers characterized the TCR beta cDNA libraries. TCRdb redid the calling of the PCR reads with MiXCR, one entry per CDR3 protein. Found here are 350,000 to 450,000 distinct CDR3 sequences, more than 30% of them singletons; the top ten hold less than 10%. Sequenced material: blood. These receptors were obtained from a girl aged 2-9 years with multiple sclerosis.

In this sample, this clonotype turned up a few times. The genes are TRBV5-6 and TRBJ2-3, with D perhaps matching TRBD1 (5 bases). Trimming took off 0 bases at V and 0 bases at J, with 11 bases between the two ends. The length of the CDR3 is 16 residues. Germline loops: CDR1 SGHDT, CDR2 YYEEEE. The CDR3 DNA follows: TGTGCCAGCAGCTTGGTTCAGGGATCTAGCACAGATACGCAGTATTTT. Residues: CASSLVQGSSTDTQYF.

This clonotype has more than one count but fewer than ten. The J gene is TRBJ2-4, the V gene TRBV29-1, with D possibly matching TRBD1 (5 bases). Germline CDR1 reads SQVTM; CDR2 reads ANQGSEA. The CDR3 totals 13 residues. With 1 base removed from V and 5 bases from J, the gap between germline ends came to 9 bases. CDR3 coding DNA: TGCAGCGTTGAAGTGCAGGGCGAAAACATTCAGTACTTC. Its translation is CSVEVQGENIQYF.

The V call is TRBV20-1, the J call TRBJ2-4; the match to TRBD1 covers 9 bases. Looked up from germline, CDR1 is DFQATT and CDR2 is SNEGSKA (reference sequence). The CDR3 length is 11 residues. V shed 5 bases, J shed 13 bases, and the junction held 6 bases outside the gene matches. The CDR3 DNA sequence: TGCAGTGCTGGACAGGGGCGGGAGCAGTACTTC. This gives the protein CSAGQGREQYF.

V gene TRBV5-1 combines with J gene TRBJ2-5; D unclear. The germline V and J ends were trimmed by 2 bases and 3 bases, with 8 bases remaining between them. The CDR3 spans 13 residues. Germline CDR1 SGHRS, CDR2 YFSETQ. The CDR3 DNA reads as TGCGCCAGCAGCTTCTGGGTGGAAGAGACCCAGTACTTC. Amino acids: CASSFWVEETQYF.

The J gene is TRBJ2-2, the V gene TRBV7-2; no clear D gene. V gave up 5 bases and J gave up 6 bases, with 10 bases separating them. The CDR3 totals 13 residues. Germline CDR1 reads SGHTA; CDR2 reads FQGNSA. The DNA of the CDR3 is TGTGCCAGCAGCCCGATAAGGTCCGGGGAGCTGTTTTTT. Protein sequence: CASSPIRSGELFF.

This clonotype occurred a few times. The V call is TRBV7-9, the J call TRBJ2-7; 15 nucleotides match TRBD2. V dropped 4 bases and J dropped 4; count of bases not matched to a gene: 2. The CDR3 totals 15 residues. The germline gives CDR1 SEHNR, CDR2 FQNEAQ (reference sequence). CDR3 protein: CASSSGLAGGYEQYF. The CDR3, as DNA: TGTGCCAGCAGCTCAGGACTAGCGGGAGGGTACGAGCAGTACTTC.

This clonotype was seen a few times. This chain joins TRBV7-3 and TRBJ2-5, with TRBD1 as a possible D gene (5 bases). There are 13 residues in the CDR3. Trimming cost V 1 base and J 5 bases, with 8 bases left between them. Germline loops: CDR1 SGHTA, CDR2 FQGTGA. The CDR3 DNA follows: TGTGCCAGCAGCTTAAGGGGCCCGGAGACCCAGTACTTC. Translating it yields CASSLRGPETQYF.

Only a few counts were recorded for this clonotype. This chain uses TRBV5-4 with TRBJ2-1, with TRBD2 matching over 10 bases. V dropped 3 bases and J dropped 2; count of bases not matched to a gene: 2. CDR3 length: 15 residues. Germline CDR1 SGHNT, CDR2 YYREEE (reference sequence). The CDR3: CASSSSGGAYNEQFF. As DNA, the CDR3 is TGTGCCAGCAGCTCCAGCGGGGGGGCCTACAATGAGCAGTTCTTC. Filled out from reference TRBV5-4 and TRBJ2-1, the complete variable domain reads ETGVTQSPTHLIKTRGQQVTLRCSSQSGHNTVSWYQQALGQGPQFIFQYYREEENGRGNFPPRFSGLQFPNYSSELNVNALELDDSALYLCASSSSGGAYNEQFFGPGTRLTVL.

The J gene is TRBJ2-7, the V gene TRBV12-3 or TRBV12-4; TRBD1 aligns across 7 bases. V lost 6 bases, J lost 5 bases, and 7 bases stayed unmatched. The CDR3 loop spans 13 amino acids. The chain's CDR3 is CASSIFTGDEQYF. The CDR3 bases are TGTGCCAGCAGCATTTTTACAGGGGACGAGCAGTACTTC.

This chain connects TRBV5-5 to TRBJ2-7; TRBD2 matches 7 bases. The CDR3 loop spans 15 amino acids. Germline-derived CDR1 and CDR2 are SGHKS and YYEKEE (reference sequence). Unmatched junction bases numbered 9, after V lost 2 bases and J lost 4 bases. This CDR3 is CASSFTSERPYEQYF. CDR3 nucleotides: TGTGCCAGCAGCTTTACTAGCGAAAGACCTTACGAGCAGTACTTC. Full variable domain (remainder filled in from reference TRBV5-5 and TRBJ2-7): DAGVTQSPTHLIKTRGQQVTLRCSPISGHKSVSWYQQVLGQGPQFIFQYYEKEERGRGNFPDRFSARQFPNYSSELNVNALLLGDSALYLCASSFTSERPYEQYFGPGTRLTVT.

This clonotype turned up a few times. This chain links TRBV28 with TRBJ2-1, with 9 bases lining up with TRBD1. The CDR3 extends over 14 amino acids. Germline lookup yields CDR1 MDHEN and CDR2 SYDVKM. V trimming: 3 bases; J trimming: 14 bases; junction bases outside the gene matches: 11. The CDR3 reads CASSLGDRVYGEFF. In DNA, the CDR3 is TGTGCCAGCAGTTTGGGGGACAGGGTATATGGGGAGTTCTTC.

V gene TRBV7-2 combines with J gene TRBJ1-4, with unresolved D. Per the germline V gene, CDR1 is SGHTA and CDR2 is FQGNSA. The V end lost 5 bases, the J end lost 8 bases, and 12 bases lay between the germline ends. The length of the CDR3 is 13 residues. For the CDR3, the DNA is TGTGCCAGCAGCCCGAGGAGGGCGGAAAAACTGTTTTTT. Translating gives CASSPRRAEKLFF. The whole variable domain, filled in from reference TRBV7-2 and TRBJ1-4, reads GAGVSQSPSNKVTEKGKDVELRCDPISGHTALYWYRQSLGQGLEFLIYFQGNSAPDKSGLPSDRFSAERTGGSVSTLTIQRTQQEDSAVYLCASSPRRAEKLFFGSGTQLSVL.

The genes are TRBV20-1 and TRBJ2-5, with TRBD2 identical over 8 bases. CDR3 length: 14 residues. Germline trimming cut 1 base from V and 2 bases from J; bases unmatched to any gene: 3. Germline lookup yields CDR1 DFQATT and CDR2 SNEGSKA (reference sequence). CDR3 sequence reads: CSARVPGGQETQYF. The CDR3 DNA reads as TGCAGTGCTAGAGTTCCGGGGGGGCAAGAGACCCAGTACTTC.

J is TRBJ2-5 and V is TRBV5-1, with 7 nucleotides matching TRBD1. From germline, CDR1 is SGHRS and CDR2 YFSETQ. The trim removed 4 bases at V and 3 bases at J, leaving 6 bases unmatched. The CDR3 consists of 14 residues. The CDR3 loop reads CASSVTGEEETQYF. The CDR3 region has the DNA TGCGCCAGCAGCGTTACAGGGGAAGAAGAGACCCAGTACTTC.

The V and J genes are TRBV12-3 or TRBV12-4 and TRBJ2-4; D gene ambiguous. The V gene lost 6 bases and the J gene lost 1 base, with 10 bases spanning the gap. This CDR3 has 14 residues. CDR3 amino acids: CASRRTNAKNIQYF. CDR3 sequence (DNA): TGTGCCAGCAGGAGGACCAACGCCAAAAACATTCAGTACTTC.

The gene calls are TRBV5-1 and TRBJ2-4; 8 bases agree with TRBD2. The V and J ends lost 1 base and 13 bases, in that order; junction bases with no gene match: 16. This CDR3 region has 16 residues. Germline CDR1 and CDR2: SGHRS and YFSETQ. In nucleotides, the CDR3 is TGCGCCAGCAGCTTGTGGGCTAGCGGGTTATACAATGAGCAGTACTTC. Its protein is CASSLWASGLYNEQYF.

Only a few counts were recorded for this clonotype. The CDR3 nucleotides read TGCAGTGCGCCCATCGGGGGGGCCCCAAAACTGTTTTTT. The encoded protein is CSAPIGGAPKLFF. J is TRBJ1-4 and V is TRBV20-1, with D possibly TRBD1 on 6 matching bases. V lost 6 bases and J lost 10, with 18 bases in between. Germline V CDR1 and CDR2: DFQATT, SNEGSKA (reference sequence). The CDR3 is 13 amino acids.

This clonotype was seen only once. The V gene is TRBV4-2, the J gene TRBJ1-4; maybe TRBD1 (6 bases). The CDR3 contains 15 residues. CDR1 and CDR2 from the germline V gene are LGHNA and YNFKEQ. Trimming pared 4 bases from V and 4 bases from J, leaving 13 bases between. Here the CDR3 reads CASSRGGQVNEKLFF. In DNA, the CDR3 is TGTGCCAGCAGCCGAGGGGGGCAGGTTAATGAAAAACTGTTTTTT.

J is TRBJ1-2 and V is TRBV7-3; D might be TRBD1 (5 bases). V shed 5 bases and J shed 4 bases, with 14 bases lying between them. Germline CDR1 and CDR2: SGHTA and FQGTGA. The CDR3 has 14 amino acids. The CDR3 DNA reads TGTGCCAGCAGCACCGGGACTTTCCCCTATGGCTACACCTTC. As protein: CASSTGTFPYGYTF. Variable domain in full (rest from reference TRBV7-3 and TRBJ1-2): GAGVSQTPSNKVTEKGKYVELRCDPISGHTALYWYRQSLGQGPEFLIYFQGTGAADDSGLPNDRFFAVRPEGSVSTLKIQRTERGDSAVYLCASSTGTFPYGYTFGSGTRLTVV.

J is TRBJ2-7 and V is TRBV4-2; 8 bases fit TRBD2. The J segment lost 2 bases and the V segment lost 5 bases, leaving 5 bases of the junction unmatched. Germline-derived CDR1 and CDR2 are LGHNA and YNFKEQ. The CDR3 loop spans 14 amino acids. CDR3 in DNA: TGTGCCAGCAGCTCCCGGGAGGGACCCTACGAGCAGTACTTC. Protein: CASSSREGPYEQYF.